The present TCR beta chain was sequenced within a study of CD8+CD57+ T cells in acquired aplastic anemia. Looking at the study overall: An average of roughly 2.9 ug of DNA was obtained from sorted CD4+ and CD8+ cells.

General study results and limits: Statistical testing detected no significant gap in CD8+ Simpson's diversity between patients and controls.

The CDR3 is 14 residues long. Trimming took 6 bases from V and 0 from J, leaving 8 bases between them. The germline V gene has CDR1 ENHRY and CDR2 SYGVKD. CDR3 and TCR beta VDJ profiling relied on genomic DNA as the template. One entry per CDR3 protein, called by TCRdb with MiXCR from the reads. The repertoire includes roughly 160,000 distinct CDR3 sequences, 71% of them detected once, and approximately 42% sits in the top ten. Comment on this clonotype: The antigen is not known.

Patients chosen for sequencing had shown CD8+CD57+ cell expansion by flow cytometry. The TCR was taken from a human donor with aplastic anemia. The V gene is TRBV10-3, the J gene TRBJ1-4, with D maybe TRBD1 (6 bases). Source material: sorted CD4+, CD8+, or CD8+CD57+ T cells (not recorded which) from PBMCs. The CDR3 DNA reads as TGTGCCATCAGGGACAGTGCAACTAATGAAAAACTGTTTTTT. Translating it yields CAIRDSATNEKLFF.